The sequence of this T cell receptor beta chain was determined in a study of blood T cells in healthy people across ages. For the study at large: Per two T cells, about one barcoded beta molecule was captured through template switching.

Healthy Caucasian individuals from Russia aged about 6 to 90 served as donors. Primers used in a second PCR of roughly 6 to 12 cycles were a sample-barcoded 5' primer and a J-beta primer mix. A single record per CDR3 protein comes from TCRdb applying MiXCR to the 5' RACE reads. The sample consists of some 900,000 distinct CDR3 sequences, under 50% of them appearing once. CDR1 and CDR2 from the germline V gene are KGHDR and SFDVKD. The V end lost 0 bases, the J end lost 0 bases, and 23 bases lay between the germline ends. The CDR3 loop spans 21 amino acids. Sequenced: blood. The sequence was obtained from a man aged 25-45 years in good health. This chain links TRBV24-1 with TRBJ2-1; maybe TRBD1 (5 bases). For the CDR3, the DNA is TGTGCCACCAGTGATTTGCAACTGGTTGGTGAGACAGAGATCTCCTACAATGAGCAGTTCTTC. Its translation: CATSDLQLVGETEISYNEQFF.